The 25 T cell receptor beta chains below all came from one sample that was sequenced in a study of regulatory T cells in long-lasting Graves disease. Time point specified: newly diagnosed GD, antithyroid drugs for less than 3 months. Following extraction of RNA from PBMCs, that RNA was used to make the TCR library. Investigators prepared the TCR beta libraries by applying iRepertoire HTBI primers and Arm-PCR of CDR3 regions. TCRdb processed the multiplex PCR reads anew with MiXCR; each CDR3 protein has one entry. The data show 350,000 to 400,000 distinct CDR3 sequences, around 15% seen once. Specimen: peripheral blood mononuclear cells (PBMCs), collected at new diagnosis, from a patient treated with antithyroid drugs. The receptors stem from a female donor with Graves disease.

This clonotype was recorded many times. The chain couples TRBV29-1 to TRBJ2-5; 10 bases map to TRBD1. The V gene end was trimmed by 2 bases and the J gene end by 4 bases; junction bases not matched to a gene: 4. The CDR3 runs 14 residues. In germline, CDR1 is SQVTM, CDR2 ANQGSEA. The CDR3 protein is CSVERTGGSETQYF. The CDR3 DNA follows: TGCAGCGTTGAACGGACAGGGGGATCAGAGACCCAGTACTTC.

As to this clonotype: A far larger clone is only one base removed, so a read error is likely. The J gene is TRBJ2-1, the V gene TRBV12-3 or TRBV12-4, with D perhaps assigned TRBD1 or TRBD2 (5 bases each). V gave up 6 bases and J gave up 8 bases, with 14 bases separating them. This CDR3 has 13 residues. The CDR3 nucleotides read TGTGCCAGCAGCACGGGACCCCGTGATGAGCAGTTCTTC. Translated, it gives CASSTGPRDEQFF.

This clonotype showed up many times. In DNA, the CDR3 is TGCAGTGCTAGAGATCTAGGAACAGGGGGGCAGAGAGAGTACTTC. It translates to CSARDLGTGGQREYF. The chain combines TRBV20-1 with TRBJ2-7, with 8 bases aligning to TRBD1. The germline gives CDR1 DFQATT, CDR2 SNEGSKA (reference sequence). V shed 0 bases, J shed 11 bases, and the junction held 15 bases outside the gene matches. The CDR3 is made up of 15 amino acids.

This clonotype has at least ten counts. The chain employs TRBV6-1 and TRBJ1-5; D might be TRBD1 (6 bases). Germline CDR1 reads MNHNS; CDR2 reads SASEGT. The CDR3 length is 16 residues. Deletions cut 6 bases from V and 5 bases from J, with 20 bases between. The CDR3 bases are TGTGCCAGCAGGACGTCGATGGGGGCGGCGGATCAGCCCCAGCATTTT. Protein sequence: CASRTSMGAADQPQHF.

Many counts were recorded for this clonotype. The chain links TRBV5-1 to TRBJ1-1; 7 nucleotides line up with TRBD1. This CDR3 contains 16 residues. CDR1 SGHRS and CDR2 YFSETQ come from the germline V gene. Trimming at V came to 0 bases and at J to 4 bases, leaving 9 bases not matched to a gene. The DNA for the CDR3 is TGCGCCAGCAGCTTGGCCCAGGTGGCAGGGGGCACTGAAGCTTTCTTT. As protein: CASSLAQVAGGTEAFF. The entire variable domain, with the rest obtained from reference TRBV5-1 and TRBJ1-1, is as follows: KAGVTQTPRYLIKTRGQQVTLSCSPISGHRSVSWYQQTPGQGLQFLFEYFSETQRNKGNFPGRFSGRQFSNSRSEMNVSTLELGDSALYLCASSLAQVAGGTEAFFGQGTRLTVV.

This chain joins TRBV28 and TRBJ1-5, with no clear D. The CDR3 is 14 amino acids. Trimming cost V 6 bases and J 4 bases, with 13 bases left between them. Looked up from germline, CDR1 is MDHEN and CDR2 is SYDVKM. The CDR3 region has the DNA TGTGCCAGCAGCTCCGGACGGAAGAATCAGCCCCAGCATTTT. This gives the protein CASSSGRKNQPQHF.

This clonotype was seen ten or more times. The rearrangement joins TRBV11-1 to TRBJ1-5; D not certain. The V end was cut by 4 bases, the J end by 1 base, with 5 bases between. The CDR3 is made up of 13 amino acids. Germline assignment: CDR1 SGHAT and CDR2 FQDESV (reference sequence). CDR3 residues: CASSSRSNQPQHF. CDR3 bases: TGTGCCAGCAGCTCCCGGAGCAATCAGCCCCAGCATTTT. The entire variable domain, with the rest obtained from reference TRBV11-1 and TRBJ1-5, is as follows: EAEVAQSPRYKITEKSQAVAFWCDPISGHATLYWYRQILGQGPELLVQFQDESVVDDSQLPKDRFSAERLKGVDSTLKIQPAELGDSAMYLCASSSRSNQPQHFGDGTRLSIL.

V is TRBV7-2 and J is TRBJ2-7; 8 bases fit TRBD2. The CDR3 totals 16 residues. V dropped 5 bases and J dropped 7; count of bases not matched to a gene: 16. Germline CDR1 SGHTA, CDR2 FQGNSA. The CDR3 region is CASSPPDTSGSGEQYF. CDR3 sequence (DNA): TGTGCCAGCAGCCCCCCCGATACTAGCGGCTCGGGGGAGCAGTACTTC.

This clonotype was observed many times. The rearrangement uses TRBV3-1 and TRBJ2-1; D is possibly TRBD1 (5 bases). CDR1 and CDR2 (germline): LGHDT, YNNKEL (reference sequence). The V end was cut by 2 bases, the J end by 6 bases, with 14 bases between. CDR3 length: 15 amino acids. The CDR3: CASSQSRALFNEQFF. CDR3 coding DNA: TGTGCCAGCAGCCAATCCAGGGCCCTCTTCAATGAGCAGTTCTTC.

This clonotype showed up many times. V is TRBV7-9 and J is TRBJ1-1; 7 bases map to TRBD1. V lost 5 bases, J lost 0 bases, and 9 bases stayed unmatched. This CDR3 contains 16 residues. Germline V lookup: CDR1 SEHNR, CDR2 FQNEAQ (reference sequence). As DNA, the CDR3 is TGTGCCAGCAGCCCCAGGACAGGAAACATGAACACTGAAGCTTTCTTT. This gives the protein CASSPRTGNMNTEAFF.

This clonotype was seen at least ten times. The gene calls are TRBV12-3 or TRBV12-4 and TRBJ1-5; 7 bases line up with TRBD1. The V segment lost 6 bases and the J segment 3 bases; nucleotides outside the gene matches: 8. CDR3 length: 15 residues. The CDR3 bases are TGTGCCAGCAGCCACAGGGGCGAGGTCAATCAGCCCCAGCATTTT. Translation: CASSHRGEVNQPQHF.

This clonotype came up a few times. This CDR3 is CASIGFAEAFF. The CDR3 region has the DNA TGTGCCAGCATTGGCTTTGCTGAAGCTTTCTTT. V usage is TRBV27 and J usage is TRBJ1-1; D remains ambiguous. CDR1 MNHEY and CDR2 SMNVEV come from the germline V gene (reference sequence). The CDR3 spans 11 residues. The V end was cut by 7 bases, the J end by 6 bases, with 9 bases between.

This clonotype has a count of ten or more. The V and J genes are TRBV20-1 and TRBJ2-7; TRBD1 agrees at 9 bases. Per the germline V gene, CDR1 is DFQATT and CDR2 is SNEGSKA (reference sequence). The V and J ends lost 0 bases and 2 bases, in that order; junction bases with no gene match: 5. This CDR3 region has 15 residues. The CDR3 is CSARDPGTGPYEQYF. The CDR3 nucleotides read TGCAGTGCTAGAGACCCCGGGACAGGGCCCTACGAGCAGTACTTC.

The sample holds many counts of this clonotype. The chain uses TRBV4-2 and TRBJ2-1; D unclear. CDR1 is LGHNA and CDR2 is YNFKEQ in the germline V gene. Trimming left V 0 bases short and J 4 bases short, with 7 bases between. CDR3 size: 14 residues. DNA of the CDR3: TGTGCCAGCAGCCAAGAGTCAGCTTACAATGAGCAGTTCTTC. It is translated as CASSQESAYNEQFF.

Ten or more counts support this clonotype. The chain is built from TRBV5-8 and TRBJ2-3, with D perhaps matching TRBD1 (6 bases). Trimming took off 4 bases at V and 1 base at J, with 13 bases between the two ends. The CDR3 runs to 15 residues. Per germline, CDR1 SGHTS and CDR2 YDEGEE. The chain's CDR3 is CASSAGDRGTDTQYF. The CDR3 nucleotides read TGTGCCAGCAGCGCAGGGGATCGCGGCACAGATACGCAGTATTTT.

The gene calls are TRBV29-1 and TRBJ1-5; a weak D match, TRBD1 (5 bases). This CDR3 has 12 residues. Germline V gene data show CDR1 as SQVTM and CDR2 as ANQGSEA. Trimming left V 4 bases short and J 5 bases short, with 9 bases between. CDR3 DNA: TGCAGCGTTGGGGGGACGGATCAGCCCCAGCATTTT. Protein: CSVGGTDQPQHF.

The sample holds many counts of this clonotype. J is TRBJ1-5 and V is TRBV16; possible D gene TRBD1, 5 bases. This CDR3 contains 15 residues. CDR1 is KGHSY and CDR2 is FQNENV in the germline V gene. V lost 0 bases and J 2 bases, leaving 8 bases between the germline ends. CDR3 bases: TGTGCCAGCAGCCAATCGGGGGGAGGCAATCAGCCCCAGCATTTT. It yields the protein CASSQSGGGNQPQHF.

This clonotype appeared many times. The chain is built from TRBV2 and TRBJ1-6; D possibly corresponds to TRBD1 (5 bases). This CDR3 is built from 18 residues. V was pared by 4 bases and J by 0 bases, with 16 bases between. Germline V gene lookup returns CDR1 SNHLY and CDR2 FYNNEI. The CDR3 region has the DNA TGTGCCAGCAGTGGGGACTGGATCACCAGCTCCTATAATTCACCCCTCCACTTT. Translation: CASSGDWITSSYNSPLHF.

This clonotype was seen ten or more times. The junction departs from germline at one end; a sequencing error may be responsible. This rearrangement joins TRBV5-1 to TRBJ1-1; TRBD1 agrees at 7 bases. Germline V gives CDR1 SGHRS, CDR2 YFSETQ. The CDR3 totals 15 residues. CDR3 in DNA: TGTGCCAGCAGCCAATCAGGGGGGGTGAACACTGAAGCTTTCTTT. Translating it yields CASSQSGGVNTEAFF.

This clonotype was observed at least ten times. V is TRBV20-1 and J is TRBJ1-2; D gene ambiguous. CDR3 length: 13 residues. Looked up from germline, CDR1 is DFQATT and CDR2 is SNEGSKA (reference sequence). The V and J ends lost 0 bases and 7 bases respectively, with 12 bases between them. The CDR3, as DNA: TGCAGTGCTAGAGAAACCGGAGCCAGTGGCTACACCTTC. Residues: CSARETGASGYTF.

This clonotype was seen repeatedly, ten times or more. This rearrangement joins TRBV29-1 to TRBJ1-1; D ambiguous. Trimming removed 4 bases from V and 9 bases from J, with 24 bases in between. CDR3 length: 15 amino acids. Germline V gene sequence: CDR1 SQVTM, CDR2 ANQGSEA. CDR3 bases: TGCAGCGTTGGCCAAGTTATTCCCCCTCCAGATCAAGCTTTCTTT. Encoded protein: CSVGQVIPPPDQAFF.

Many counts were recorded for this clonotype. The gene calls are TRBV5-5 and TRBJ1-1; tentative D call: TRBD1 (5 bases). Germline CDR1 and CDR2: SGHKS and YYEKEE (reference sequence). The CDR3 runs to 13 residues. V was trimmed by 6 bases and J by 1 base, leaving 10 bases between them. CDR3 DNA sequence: TGTGCCAGCACCCGACAGCAGAACACTGAAGCTTTCTTT. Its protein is CASTRQQNTEAFF.

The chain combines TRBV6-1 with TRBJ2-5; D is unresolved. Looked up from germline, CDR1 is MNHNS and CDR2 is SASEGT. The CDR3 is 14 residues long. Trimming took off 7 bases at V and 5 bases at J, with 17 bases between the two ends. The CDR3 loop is CASTVPDGRETQYF. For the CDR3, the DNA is TGTGCCAGCACCGTCCCGGATGGTAGGGAGACCCAGTACTTC.

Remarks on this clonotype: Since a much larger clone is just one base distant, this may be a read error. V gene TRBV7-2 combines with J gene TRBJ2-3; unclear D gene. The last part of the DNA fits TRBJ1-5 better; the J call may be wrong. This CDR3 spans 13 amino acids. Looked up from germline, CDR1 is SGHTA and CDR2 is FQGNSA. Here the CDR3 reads CASSLSPADTQHF. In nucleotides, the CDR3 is TGTGCCAGCAGCTTGAGTCCGGCAGATACGCAGCATTTT.

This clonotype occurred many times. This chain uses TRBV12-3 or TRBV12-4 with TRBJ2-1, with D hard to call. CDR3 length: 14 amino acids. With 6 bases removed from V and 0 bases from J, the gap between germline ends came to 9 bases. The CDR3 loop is CASRATNSYNEQFF. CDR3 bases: TGTGCCAGCAGGGCCACAAACTCCTACAATGAGCAGTTCTTC.